The clone carrying this T cell receptor beta chain counts as medium-sized by frequency. Its antigen is unknown. CDR1 is SGHRS, CDR2 YFSETQ, per germline. The CDR3 spans 17 residues. The record originates from a study of CXCR3-negative and CXCR3-positive naive CD8 T cells. Study findings and constraints: Naive cells with CXCR3 showed TRB CDR3s that were more hydrophobic than those in CXCR3-negative naive cells.

TRB cDNA libraries were made by UMI-labeled 5' RACE. TCRdb reprocessed the 5' RACE reads; each CDR3 protein has one entry and no DNA is given. The table lists some 130,000 distinct CDR3 sequences. This clonotype originated in a human donor in good health. Some clones in this sample may be carry-over from other donors' samples. V is TRBV5-1 and J is TRBJ2-1; lacking DNA, the TRBD2 call made by TCRdb goes unchecked. The sample comprised naive CXCR3- CD8+ T cells from blood. Subset specified: CD45RO-CCR7+CD27+CD95- naive CD8+ T cells lacking CXCR3 (TNR3-). The CDR3 protein is CASSLARRGRAGNEQFF.